Each of the 14 T cell receptor beta chains below was sequenced from the same sample in a study of OX40 agonist ivuxolimab in advanced cancers. The library was built by means of the immunoSEQ multiplex PCR assay. TCRdb took this table from immuneACCESS and kept in-frame rearrangements with V and J called. Such tables lack part of the clones; where checked against another copy, unresolved V genes explain under half of the gap, and the rest is unexplained. The sample table shows tens of thousands of clones, and more than 75% are seen once. The ten largest clones take up less than 5.5% of the sample. The source was CD4+ or CD8+ T cells sorted from blood, collected in a trial of the OX40 agonist ivuxolimab. These receptors were obtained from an adult with an advanced solid tumor such as melanoma, head and neck, liver or kidney cancer.

This clone was seen once. The chain couples TRBV6-5 to TRBJ2-1; 8 bases fit TRBD2. V lost 10 bases, J lost 2 bases, and 4 bases stayed unmatched. The CDR3 runs 13 residues. Looked up from germline, CDR1 is MNHEY and CDR2 is SVGAGI. The chain's CDR3 is CATRAGAYNEQFF. The CDR3 DNA reads as TGTGCCACCCGAGCGGGAGCCTACAATGAGCAGTTCTTC.

This clone was seen more than once but under ten times. This chain uses TRBV19 with TRBJ2-5; D is uncertain. CDR1 LNHDA and CDR2 SQIVND come from the germline V gene (reference sequence). V shed 3 bases and J shed 1 base, with 6 bases lying between them. The CDR3 runs to 13 residues. CDR3 sequence (DNA): TGTGCCAGTAGTATCAACAGCCAAGAGACCCAGTACTTC. Encoded protein: CASSINSQETQYF.

The rearrangement links TRBV27 to TRBJ2-1; 9 positions match TRBD2. CDR3 length equals 15 residues. The germline CDR1 and CDR2 sequences are MNHEY and SMNVEV (reference sequence). The V gene end was trimmed by 4 bases and the J gene end by 3 bases; junction bases not matched to a gene: 4. CDR3 region: CASSSSSGDYNEQFF. In DNA form, the CDR3 reads TGTGCCAGCAGTTCTTCTAGCGGGGACTACAATGAGCAGTTCTTC.

The chain links TRBV28 to TRBJ2-7; 7 bases agree with TRBD2. Germline lookup yields CDR1 MDHEN and CDR2 SYDVKM. V shed 2 bases and J 0 bases; nucleotides not matched to a gene: 4. The CDR3 is 15 residues long. CDR3 coding DNA: TGTGCCAGCAGTTTAGAAAGCGGGGTCTCCTACGAGCAGTACTTC. Translating gives CASSLESGVSYEQYF.

As regards this clone: Germline is not matched at one junction end, which may reflect a read error. This chain connects TRBV7-9 to TRBJ1-3; D gene uncertain. In germline, CDR1 is SEHNR, CDR2 FQNEAQ (reference sequence). CDR3 length equals 13 residues. The CDR3 DNA sequence: TGTGCCAGCAGCTTAGTCTCTGGAAGCACCATATATTTT. Translated: CASSLVSGSTIYF.

The rearrangement joins TRBV29-1 to TRBJ2-2, with D perhaps TRBD2 (5 bases). V gave up 6 bases and J gave up 5 bases, with 13 bases separating them. This CDR3 is 13 amino acids long. Germline loops: CDR1 SQVTM, CDR2 ANQGSEA. The CDR3 DNA reads TGCAGCGTCCCTTGGAGAGGGACCGGGGAGCTGTTTTTT. Its translation is CSVPWRGTGELFF.

This clone came up once. The chain uses TRBV21-1 and TRBJ2-7; the table's TRBD2 call for D was not verified on the DNA. TRBV21-1 is a recognized pseudogene. There are 15 residues in the CDR3. CDR3 sequence: CASSLFGGPSYEQYF. Here the CDR3 DNA reads TGTGCCAGCAGTCTTTTCGGGGGGCCCTCCTACGAGCAGTACTTC.

This clone showed up just a few times. This CDR3 reads CASTEAYSNQPQHF. The CDR3 DNA reads as TGTGCCAGCACCGAGGCCTATAGCAATCAGCCCCAGCATTTT. The chain combines TRBV2 with TRBJ1-5; D unclear. The germline V gene encodes CDR1 SNHLY and CDR2 FYNNEI. The CDR3 runs 14 residues. V lost 7 bases and J 0 bases, leaving 10 bases between the germline ends.

The J gene is TRBJ2-2, the V gene TRBV14, with 9 bases matching TRBD2. J gave up 4 bases and V 0 bases, and 9 bases lay outside the gene matches. Looked up from germline, CDR1 is SGHDN and CDR2 is FVKESK. The CDR3 extends over 18 amino acids. DNA for the CDR3: TGTGCCAGCAGCCAAGATTGGGCGGGAGGGCCGGTCACCGGGGAGCTGTTTTTT. As protein: CASSQDWAGGPVTGELFF.

On this clone itself: One end of the junction does not line up with germline, which may come from a read error. The chain has TRBV28 and TRBJ2-7; the D gene is possibly TRBD2 (6 bases). The CDR3 runs to 15 residues. The germline V gene has CDR1 MDHEN and CDR2 SYDVKM. The CDR3 sequence is CASSLSAGRSSEQYF. The CDR3 bases are TGTGCCAGCAGTTTGTCGGCTGGGAGGTCCTCCGAGCAGTACTTC.

Remarks on this clone: This specimen includes other DNA sequences encoding the same CDR3. The V gene is TRBV2, the J gene TRBJ2-5; D is perhaps TRBD1 (6 bases). This CDR3 is 14 amino acids long. V lost 5 bases and J 5 bases, leaving 15 bases between the germline ends. Germline CDR1 is SNHLY and CDR2 is FYNNEI. The CDR3 DNA reads TGTGCCAGCAGTCCCGGACAGTCTAGGGAGACCCAGTACTTC. It is translated as CASSPGQSRETQYF.

V usage is TRBV27 and J usage is TRBJ2-7; 8 nucleotides align to TRBD1. Germline CDR1 MNHEY, CDR2 SMNVEV (reference sequence). The J segment lost 3 bases and the V segment lost 4 bases, leaving 11 bases of the junction unmatched. The CDR3 has 16 amino acids. The CDR3 DNA reads as TGTGCCAGCAGTTCACATACGGGACAGGAGAGCTACGAGCAGTACTTC. This gives the protein CASSSHTGQESYEQYF.

V is TRBV4-3 and J is TRBJ1-4; D call uncertain. In germline, CDR1 is LGHNA, CDR2 YSLEER. V lost 4 bases and J lost 8, with 17 bases in between. There are 15 residues in the CDR3. The CDR3 nucleotides read TGCGCCAGCAGCCCCCAGAGTCGGGCCGGGGAAAAACTGTTTTTT. Residues: CASSPQSRAGEKLFF.

The chain links TRBV11-2 to TRBJ2-7; D is tentatively TRBD1 or TRBD2 (5 bases each). The CDR3 spans 15 residues. The germline V gene encodes CDR1 SGHAT and CDR2 FQNNGV. The germline V and J ends were trimmed by 3 bases and 4 bases, with 16 bases remaining between them. CDR3 DNA sequence: TGTGCCAGCAGCTTGGCCGGGACCGGCCTTTACGAGCAGTACTTC. Translating gives CASSLAGTGLYEQYF.